The rows below give T cell receptor beta chains drawn from one sample of a study of blood T cell repertoires in COVID-19. Assay: immunoSEQ multiplex PCR; the TCRdb copy retains only in-frame clones and omits some. The table lists around 330,000 clones, around 88% of them singletons. The sequencing input was peripheral blood. These receptors were obtained from a young woman with COVID-19, enrolled during active disease. The CDR3 runs from the conserved cysteine through the conserved F or W. D genes are given only for firm matches. Expanded clones get a size class; other rows say once, few or many, or leave the size out.

cdr3_length d_call j_call clone_size v_call cdr3_aa cdr3_nt
12 . TRBJ1-2 . TRBV3-1/TRBV3-2 CASSNRAGGYTF TGTGCCAGCAGCAACCGGGCGGGTGGCTACACCTTC
18 . TRBJ1-5 . TRBV5-1 CASSGSPAGNPSNQPQHF TGCGCCAGCAGCGGATCCCCAGCAGGGAACCCGAGCAATCAGCCCCAGCATTTT
14 . TRBJ1-1 . TRBV19 CASSIGGKNTEAFF TGTGCCAGTAGTATAGGCGGAAAGAACACTGAAGCTTTCTTT
15 . TRBJ2-1 once TRBV19 CASSILGGSYNEQFF TGTGCCAGTAGTATTTTGGGAGGCTCCTACAATGAGCAGTTCTTC
18 TRBD2 TRBJ2-1 . TRBV7-8 CASSFSTLNLRGIYEQFF TGTGCCAGCAGCTTCTCTACCCTTAACCTGCGGGGGATCTATGAGCAGTTCTTC
13 TRBD1 TRBJ1-5 once TRBV10-3 CAIGQGGTQPQHF TGTGCCATCGGACAGGGAGGAACTCAGCCCCAGCATTTT
15 . TRBJ1-2 few TRBV28 CASRGTHVANYGYTF TGTGCCAGCAGAGGGACTCACGTGGCTAACTATGGCTACACCTTC
20 . TRBJ2-1 few TRBV12-5 CASGLVLGALDRGSYNEQFF TGTGCTAGTGGTTTGGTACTTGGGGCGCTAGACCGAGGATCCTACAATGAGCAGTTCTTC
16 . TRBJ2-4 . TRBV5-1 CASSLSGGHAKNIQYF TGCGCCAGCAGCTTGTCAGGGGGGCATGCCAAAAACATTCAGTACTTC
17 . TRBJ2-2 once TRBV5-6 CASSPRGAGVNTGELFF TGTGCCAGCTCCCCCCGGGGGGCAGGGGTGAACACCGGGGAGCTGTTTTTT
15 TRBD1 TRBJ1-2 . TRBV6-5 CASSPTPGTGDGYTF TGTGCCAGCAGTCCGACTCCCGGGACAGGGGATGGCTACACCTTC
15 . TRBJ1-1 once TRBV19 CASSIGSLGETEAFF TGTGCCAGTAGTATAGGGTCGTTGGGCGAAACTGAAGCTTTCTTT
15 TRBD1 TRBJ1-2 . TRBV28 CASSAAGTGGRGYTF TGTGCCAGCAGCGCGGCCGGGACAGGGGGACGTGGCTACACCTTC
15 . TRBJ1-5 . TRBV2 CASSESVNSNQPQHF TGTGCCAGCAGTGAATCCGTAAATAGCAATCAGCCCCAGCATTTT
14 . TRBJ2-2 . TRBV9 CASSSTSNTGELFF TGTGCCAGCAGCTCTACCTCGAACACCGGGGAGCTGTTTTTT
13 . TRBJ1-5 once TRBV6-1 CASSEPPYQPQHF TGTGCCAGCAGTGAACCCCCTTATCAGCCCCAGCATTTT
15 TRBD2 TRBJ2-7 once TRBV11-1 CASSMEGSGFYEQYF TGTGCCAGCAGCATGGAAGGTAGCGGGTTCTACGAGCAGTACTTC
13 . TRBJ1-2 . TRBV7-2 CASSGTGNSGYTF TGTGCCAGCAGCGGCACAGGGAACTCTGGCTACACCTTC
15 . TRBJ1-1 once TRBV7-9 CASSLGLGVATEAFF TGTGCCAGCAGCTTAGGGTTGGGCGTCGCAACTGAAGCTTTCTTT
14 . TRBJ2-2 . TRBV3-1/TRBV3-2 CASSQYKNTGELFF TGTGCCAGCAGCCAATATAAGAACACCGGGGAGCTGTTTTTT
14 TRBD1 TRBJ1-2 few TRBV6-6 CASSPTRGLGGYTF TGTGCCAGCAGCCCAACAAGGGGGCTGGGTGGCTACACCTTC
17 TRBD2 TRBJ2-3 . TRBV6-2/TRBV6-3 CASSSGLAGGDTDTQYF TGTGCCAGCAGTTCTGGACTAGCGGGGGGTGACACAGATACGCAGTATTTT
11 . TRBJ1-2 . TRBV29-1 CSVQAVYGYTF TGCAGCGTACAGGCCGTTTATGGCTACACCTTC
13 . TRBJ2-6 . TRBV5-6 CASSAPILEVLTF TGTGCCAGCAGCGCACCCATCCTGGAGGTCCTGACTTTC
15 . TRBJ2-1 . TRBV6-5 CASSLYNSASNEQFF TGTGCCAGCAGCCTCTACAACTCGGCTAGCAATGAGCAGTTCTTC
13 TRBD1 TRBJ1-5 . TRBV19 CATAGTGNQPQHF TGTGCCACCGCCGGGACAGGGAATCAGCCCCAGCATTTT
17 . TRBJ1-5 . TRBV11-3 CASSPPGGIHSNQPQHF TGTGCCAGCAGCCCGCCGGGGGGCATACATAGCAATCAGCCCCAGCATTTT
15 TRBD2 TRBJ2-3 once TRBV2 CASSGASGGTDTQYF TGTGCCAGCAGTGGAGCTAGCGGGGGTACAGATACGCAGTATTTT
15 TRBD1 TRBJ2-2 . TRBV7-9 CASNGQGRFTGELFF TGTGCCAGCAATGGACAGGGGAGATTCACCGGGGAGCTGTTTTTT
13 . TRBJ2-7 . TRBV11-3 CASSLSGIYEQYF TGTGCCAGCAGCTTATCAGGGATTTACGAGCAGTACTTC
14 TRBD1 TRBJ2-5 . TRBV7-9 CASKKTGGLETQYF TGTGCCAGCAAGAAAACAGGGGGCCTAGAGACCCAGTACTTC